Shown below are 13 T cell receptor beta chains from a single sample sequenced in a study of vaccination effects on CD4 cells after COVID-19. Under the ViraFEST assay, PBMC were stimulated with viral peptide pools so that antigen-specific CD4+ T cells expanded. Sequencing was performed afterwards. Following a 10-day culture, CD4+ T cells were purified. Vaccinated recipients, who were negative for nucleocapsid antibodies, had no history of SARS-CoV-2 infection. TCRdb's copy holds only in-frame clones and misses some; the assay was immunoSEQ multiplex PCR. The sample includes tens of thousands of clones, about 80% of them seen just once. These receptors have no identified antigens. Sequencing used CD4+ T cells from PBMCs cultured with SARS-CoV-2 spike peptides, obtained before COVID-19 vaccination. Every receptor here comes from a human donor who received a COVID-19 vaccine.

The J gene is TRBJ2-7, the V gene TRBV2, with D unresolved. Trimming took off 1 base at V and 5 bases at J, with 3 bases between the two ends. Germline CDR1 and CDR2: SNHLY and FYNNEI. This CDR3 spans 11 amino acids. This CDR3 reads CASSEVNEQYF. CDR3 nucleotides: TGTGCCAGCAGTGAAGTAAACGAGCAGTACTTC.

This clone has more than one count but fewer than ten. The V and J genes are TRBV25-1 and TRBJ2-2, with 10 positions matching TRBD1. The CDR3 has 18 residues. Germline V gene data show CDR1 as MGHDK and CDR2 as SYGVNS. V shed 6 bases and J 5 bases; nucleotides not matched to a gene: 15. The CDR3 coding sequence is TGTGCCAGCAGACCGGGTGGGGAGACAGGGGGCTTGACCGGGGAGCTGTTTTTT. Its translation: CASRPGGETGGLTGELFF.

The V call is TRBV20-1, the J call TRBJ1-4; D remains unclear. CDR1 is DFQATT and CDR2 is SNEGSKA in the germline V gene (reference sequence). The CDR3 is 10 amino acids. V lost 6 bases and J 5 bases, leaving 4 bases between the germline ends. The CDR3 coding sequence is TGCAGTGCCGCCAATGAAAAACTGTTTTTT. Protein sequence: CSAANEKLFF.

The rearrangement joins TRBV6-5 to TRBJ1-6; D remains unclear. Germline-derived CDR1 and CDR2 are MNHEY and SVGAGI. The CDR3 covers 14 residues. V was clipped by 6 bases and J by 10 bases, with 16 bases between them. The chain's CDR3 is CASSGEMKESPLHF. In DNA, the CDR3 is TGTGCCAGCAGCGGCGAAATGAAAGAATCACCCCTCCACTTT.

The chain employs TRBV5-1 and TRBJ2-7; TRBD1 matches at 8 bases. This CDR3 is built from 15 residues. Unmatched junction bases numbered 8, after V lost 2 bases and J lost 4 bases. Looked up from germline, CDR1 is SGHRS and CDR2 is YFSETQ. CDR3 loop: CASSLAGTGAYEQYF. DNA for the CDR3: TGCGCCAGCAGCTTAGCCGGGACAGGTGCGTACGAGCAGTACTTC.

This clone was seen more than once but under ten times. The rearrangement uses TRBV7-2 and TRBJ2-1; 9 nucleotides align to TRBD2. This CDR3 region has 15 residues. From germline, CDR1 is SGHTA and CDR2 FQGNSA. V dropped 2 bases and J dropped 10; count of bases not matched to a gene: 9. Here the CDR3 reads CASSLQSLAGSEQFF. The CDR3 nucleotides read TGTGCCAGCAGCTTACAATCGCTAGCGGGGAGCGAGCAGTTCTTC.

V usage is TRBV2 and J usage is TRBJ2-7; 9 bases match TRBD1. V was pared by 4 bases and J by 0 bases, with 10 bases of the junction left unmatched. CDR1 and CDR2 (germline): SNHLY, FYNNEI. The CDR3 totals 17 residues. The CDR3 here is CASSVRRDRALSYEQYF. CDR3 DNA: TGTGCCAGCAGTGTTAGACGGGACAGGGCCCTCTCCTACGAGCAGTACTTC. The variable domain in full, with the rest retrieved from reference TRBV2 and TRBJ2-7, is EPEVTQTPSHQVTQMGQEVILRCVPISNHLYFYWYRQILGQKVEFLVSFYNNEISEKSEIFDDQFSVERPDGSNFTLKIRSTKLEDSAMYFCASSVRRDRALSYEQYFGPGTRLTVT.

The rearrangement joins TRBV6-1 to TRBJ2-7, with 9 bases identical to TRBD1. The ends lost 4 bases at V and 6 bases at J; junction bases unmatched: 13. CDR3 size: 16 residues. Looked up from germline, CDR1 is MNHNS and CDR2 is SASEGT. In nucleotides, the CDR3 is TGTGCCAGCAGTGGACTCATCGGGACAGGGAGAGGCGAGCAGTACTTC. This gives the protein CASSGLIGTGRGEQYF.

J is TRBJ1-1 and V is TRBV28; D is unresolved. The germline V and J ends were trimmed by 5 bases and 1 base, with 8 bases remaining between them. The CDR3 covers 13 residues. Germline loops: CDR1 MDHEN, CDR2 SYDVKM. The CDR3 here is CASSPYRNTEAFF. The DNA for the CDR3 is TGTGCCAGCAGTCCTTACAGGAACACTGAAGCTTTCTTT.

The J gene is TRBJ2-1, the V gene TRBV6-5; D uncertain. Germline-derived CDR1 and CDR2 are MNHEY and SVGAGI. The CDR3 is 11 residues long. Trimming removed 4 bases from V and 10 bases from J, with 8 bases in between. In DNA, the CDR3 is TGTGCCAGCAGTTTCGCAAGGGAGCAGTTCTTC. Encoded protein: CASSFAREQFF.

This clone has a single count. The J gene is TRBJ2-5, the V gene TRBV7-9; 7 nucleotides agree with TRBD2. Trimming cost V 0 bases and J 0 bases; bases outside gene matches: 1. Germline assignment: CDR1 SEHNR and CDR2 FQNEAQ (reference sequence). The CDR3 totals 15 residues. CDR3 nucleotides: TGTGCCAGCAGCTTAGCTAGCGGGTACCAAGAGACCCAGTACTTC. Its translation is CASSLASGYQETQYF.

The genes are TRBV7-9 and TRBJ1-3, with 7 positions matching TRBD1. J gave up 0 bases and V 0 bases, and 5 bases lay outside the gene matches. The CDR3 runs 17 residues. Looked up from germline, CDR1 is SEHNR and CDR2 is FQNEAQ (reference sequence). The CDR3 DNA is TGTGCCAGCAGCTTAGCTCCGACAGGGAACTCTGGAAACACCATATATTTT. As protein: CASSLAPTGNSGNTIYF.

A few counts support this clone. The J gene is TRBJ1-5, the V gene TRBV3-1 (or the pseudogene TRBV3-2); D gene ambiguous. CDR3 length: 13 residues. V was shortened by 0 bases and J by 6 bases, with 6 bases between the two germline ends. Germline CDR1 reads LGHDT; CDR2 reads YNNKEL (reference sequence). The CDR3 DNA follows: TGTGCCAGCAGCCAAGACCGCACTCAGCCCCAGCATTTT. Its protein is CASSQDRTQPQHF.